This T cell receptor (beta chain) was sequenced in a study of T-cell reconstitution after alpha-beta-depleted transplantation in children. The CDR3 contains 17 residues. CDR1 and CDR2 (germline): LGHDT, YNNKEL (reference sequence). Unmatched junction bases numbered 8, after V lost 3 bases and J lost 0 bases. Unique molecular identifiers were used in preparing the TCRbeta library. TCRdb fed the PCR reads into MiXCR, producing one record per CDR3 protein. The repertoire holds fewer than 1 million distinct CDR3 sequences, with roughly 15% as singletons. The TCR originated in a male patient between 5 and 17 years old who had a stem cell transplant for acute lymphoblastic leukemia, so the T cells may come from the graft donor. The specimen comprised PBMCs, mostly from graft donor cells, sampled 360 days after TCRalphabeta/CD19-depleted stem cell transplant. V gene TRBV3-1 combines with J gene TRBJ2-1, with TRBD1 identical over 7 bases. DNA of the CDR3: TGTGCCAGCAGCCATCACACAGGGGCCAGCTCCTACAATGAGCAGTTCTTC. Encoded protein: CASSHHTGASSYNEQFF.